This T cell receptor beta chain appears in the sequencing data of a study of identical twins (dated by TCRdb to about 2016). Describing the broader study: To test whether fetal clonotypes persist, this study deep-sequenced TCR alpha and beta repertoires from monozygotic twins, from unrelated adults of various ages, and from cord blood. Replicate twin experiments were performed at different times using different library preparation protocols to rule out contamination.

The library came from 5' RACE. The listed sequencing device is Illumina HiSeq 2000. Template switching added a universal primer binding site, and the final cDNA carried a unique molecular identifier that allowed TCR cDNA molecules to be counted accurately. First-strand cDNA for TCR alpha and beta chains was synthesized from specific primers in the conserved constant-segment region. Each cDNA library was double barcoded, with a SMART-Mk sample barcode plus Illumina barcodes, to control for contamination. Two successive PCR steps introduced TruSeq adapter sequences along with Illumina sample barcodes. Sequencing of the TCR alpha and beta cDNA libraries was done on the Illumina HiSeq platform using custom primers. Processing in the source paper ran as follows. MiGEC was used to process raw reads and extract unique molecular identifiers, and MiXCR was used to find CDR3 positions. Recombination models were inferred per individual with the repgenHMM and IGoR tools using an EM algorithm. Shared clonotype analysis was performed with the tcR package in R, normalizing sharing by the product of cloneset sizes. To study raw recombination free of thymic and clonal selection effects, out-of-frame nonproductive sequences were analyzed. TCRdb cleaned the public reads at Q25 with fastp, built clones with MiXCR and kept in-frame beta chains. Rows merge per CDR3 protein into single entries with the most common DNA and genes. The V and J calls and clone size are TCRdb's, not the authors'. Present in this sample are 1.5 million to 2 million distinct CDR3 sequences, less than 40% of which were seen just once. Together, the top ten hold over 0.25% of the sample.

General findings and caveats noted by the study authors: Abundant cord blood beta clonotypes had fewer insertions, young adult naive repertoires showed a similar but weaker trend, and memory repertoires showed no such trend. Recombination models systematically underestimated out-of-frame TCR alpha sharing in monozygotic twins but agreed with sharing between unrelated individuals. The excess sharing between twins in beta out-of-frame sequences was weaker because fewer shared sequences reduced the signal-to-noise ratio. Compared with coincidental sharing between unrelated individuals, out-of-frame TCR alpha sequences shared between twins had an excess of sequences with low generation probability. Because the same donors could not be followed over many years, the conclusions depended on cross-sectional statistical analysis. Zero-insertion analyses could be partly confounded by invariant T cells such as MAIT and iNKT, though diverse VJ usage argued against such confounding for most clonotypes.

The table lists this clonotype with a count of one. It has no known antigen specificity. No base-level quality is on record; no much larger clone is a single base apart. Only healthy Caucasian donors were included. This clonotype was obtained from a newborn girl in good health. Specimen: cord blood.

In nucleotides, the sequence is TGTGCCAGCAGCTTAGAGGGGAGTAGCAATCAGCCCCAGCATTTT. This translates into CASSLEGSSNQPQHF. In this chain, TRBV7-2 is recombined with TRBJ1-5; the D gene is perhaps TRBD1, on 5 matching bases. CDR3 length: 15 amino acids, cysteine to phenylalanine. Of the read, only the CDR3 DNA is kept; its 45 bases are in frame from base 1. V drops 1 base and J drops 0 bases, leaving 7 bases in between. According to the germline V gene, CDR1 reads SGHTA and CDR2 reads FQGNSA.